The 18 T cell receptor beta chains below come from one sample, sequenced in a study of blood T cell repertoires in COVID-19. Produced via immunoSEQ multiplex PCR; TCRdb's table is partial and in-frame only. The data show fewer than 250,000 clones, around four fifths seen once. What was sequenced was peripheral blood. These receptor sequences come from a woman aged 45-59 years with acute or convalescent COVID-19.

The rearrangement uses TRBV18 and TRBJ1-1, with D tentatively TRBD1 (6 bases). Per the germline V gene, CDR1 is KGHSH and CDR2 is LQKENI. This CDR3 region has 15 residues. Trimming removed 3 bases from V and 2 bases from J, with 13 bases in between. CDR3 sequence: CASSPGQLSNTEAFF. The DNA of the CDR3 is TGTGCCAGCTCACCTGGACAGCTTTCAAACACTGAAGCTTTCTTT.

This clone was observed once. This chain joins TRBV24-1 and TRBJ2-4; D may be TRBD1 (6 bases). CDR3 size: 14 residues. Trimming pared 3 bases from V and 9 bases from J, leaving 14 bases between. From germline, CDR1 is KGHDR and CDR2 SFDVKD. The CDR3 protein is CATSDGTNSGIQYF. The DNA for the CDR3 is TGTGCCACCAGTGATGGGACAAATTCGGGCATTCAGTACTTC.

This clone was recorded only once. The chain recombines TRBV30 with TRBJ1-3, with D unclear. The CDR3 runs to 17 residues. V shed 0 bases and J shed 0 bases, with 15 bases lying between them. Germline V gene data show CDR1 as GTSNPN and CDR2 as SVGIG (reference sequence). The CDR3 DNA is TGTGCCTGGAGTGTACAGCGGGCCTCAAGCTCTGGAAACACCATATATTTT. Its translation is CAWSVQRASSSGNTIYF.

V is TRBV10-3 and J is TRBJ1-5, with D tentatively TRBD1 (5 bases). The CDR3 is 13 amino acids. From germline, CDR1 is ENHRY and CDR2 SYGVKD. Deletions cut 10 bases from V and 1 base from J, with 11 bases between. The CDR3 loop is CASGTQSNQPQHF. CDR3 DNA sequence: TGTGCCAGCGGGACCCAAAGCAATCAGCCCCAGCATTTT.

The chain is built from TRBV19 and TRBJ2-5; TRBD1 aligns across 8 bases. This CDR3 is 14 amino acids long. V gave up 4 bases and J gave up 2 bases; unmatched junction bases: 3. Germline V gives CDR1 LNHDA, CDR2 SQIVND (reference sequence). CDR3 amino acids: CASSTGQGQETQYF. The CDR3 bases are TGTGCCAGTAGTACAGGACAGGGACAAGAGACCCAGTACTTC.

This clone was observed a few times. V and J are TRBV7-9 and TRBJ1-6; 9 bases match TRBD1. J lost 9 bases, V lost 5 bases, and 11 bases had no gene match. The CDR3 covers 16 residues. Germline V gives CDR1 SEHNR, CDR2 FQNEAQ (reference sequence). The CDR3 protein is CASSPNGQGSFSPLHF. As DNA, the CDR3 is TGTGCCAGCAGCCCCAACGGACAGGGGAGTTTTTCACCCCTCCACTTT.

The table lists this clone with a count of one. The CDR3 sequence is CAISDGRGTDTQYF. CDR3 in DNA: TGTGCCATCAGTGACGGGAGGGGCACAGATACGCAGTATTTT. The V gene is TRBV10-3, the J gene TRBJ2-3, with TRBD2 matching 8 bases. The CDR3 totals 14 residues. The germline V gene has CDR1 ENHRY and CDR2 SYGVKD. J lost 1 base, V lost 3 bases, and 0 bases had no gene match.

The chain is built from TRBV27 and TRBJ2-7, with a weak D call TRBD2 (6 bases). The V end was cut by 4 bases, the J end by 2 bases, with 9 bases between. Germline values: CDR1 MNHEY, CDR2 SMNVEV (reference sequence). The length of the CDR3 is 13 residues. Here the CDR3 reads CASSSGGTYEQYF. The DNA for the CDR3 is TGTGCCAGCAGTTCTGGGGGGACCTACGAGCAGTACTTC.

V and J are TRBV4-1 and TRBJ2-5; 8 positions agree with TRBD2. The CDR3 extends over 15 amino acids. Trimming took 0 bases from V and 7 from J; bases not matched to a gene: 7. CDR1 MGHRA and CDR2 YSYEKL come from the germline V gene. DNA of the CDR3: TGCGCCAGCAGCCAAGATGGGACTAGGGGGGGGACCCAGTACTTC. Protein: CASSQDGTRGGTQYF.

This clone was counted only a few times. The chain employs TRBV6-1 and TRBJ1-5; a weak D match, TRBD1 (6 bases). The V and J ends lost 1 base and 5 bases respectively, with 12 bases between them. CDR1 and CDR2 from the germline V gene are MNHNS and SASEGT. The length of the CDR3 is 15 residues. CDR3 amino acids: CASSEVLGGDQPQHF. In DNA form, the CDR3 reads TGTGCCAGCAGTGAAGTATTAGGGGGTGATCAGCCCCAGCATTTT.

To note about this clone: The same CDR3 can be traced to other DNA sequences in this sample. V gene TRBV19 combines with J gene TRBJ2-1; D might be TRBD1 (5 bases). Germline CDR1 LNHDA, CDR2 SQIVND (reference sequence). V lost 0 bases and J lost 6, with 12 bases in between. The length of the CDR3 is 15 residues. The CDR3 sequence: CASSIDLGRANEQFF. CDR3 nucleotides: TGTGCCAGTAGTATAGATCTTGGCAGGGCCAATGAGCAGTTCTTC.

The V and J genes are TRBV30 and TRBJ1-2; D gene uncertain. Germline CDR1 reads GTSNPN; CDR2 reads SVGIG (reference sequence). Trimming stripped 5 bases from V and 0 bases from J, with 16 bases between. The CDR3 totals 15 residues. CDR3 in amino acids: CAWATQPVTNYGYTF. CDR3 DNA sequence: TGTGCCTGGGCAACACAGCCCGTGACTAACTATGGCTACACCTTC.

V is TRBV20-1 and J is TRBJ2-7; TRBD2 agrees at 8 bases. The CDR3 loop spans 13 amino acids. The V segment lost 3 bases and the J segment 4 bases; nucleotides outside the gene matches: 5. Germline lookup yields CDR1 DFQATT and CDR2 SNEGSKA (reference sequence). Written as DNA, the CDR3 is TGCAGTGCTAGTGGGACTAGAACATACGAGCAGTACTTC. Amino acid sequence: CSASGTRTYEQYF.

The genes are TRBV27 and TRBJ2-2; 7 nucleotides align to TRBD2. This CDR3 comprises 13 residues. Germline CDR1 MNHEY, CDR2 SMNVEV (reference sequence). The V and J ends lost 10 bases and 4 bases, in that order; junction bases with no gene match: 6. CDR3 DNA sequence: TGTGCCACCAAGCGGGGACCCACCGGGGAGCTGTTTTTT. Protein: CATKRGPTGELFF.

The V call is TRBV5-1, the J call TRBJ2-1, with 10 bases matching TRBD2. Trimming cost V 5 bases and J 0 bases; bases outside gene matches: 2. From germline, CDR1 is SGHRS and CDR2 YFSETQ. This CDR3 has 15 residues. The CDR3 DNA follows: TGCGCCAGCAGTACTAGCGGGAACTCCTACAATGAGCAGTTCTTC. Encoded protein: CASSTSGNSYNEQFF.

The gene calls are TRBV28 and TRBJ1-1, with 7 bases fitting TRBD1. The germline V gene has CDR1 MDHEN and CDR2 SYDVKM. This CDR3 region has 17 residues. V shed 4 bases and J 0 bases; nucleotides not matched to a gene: 11. The CDR3 loop is CASSSSFRGNMNTEAFF. The CDR3, as DNA: TGTGCCAGCAGTTCATCATTCAGGGGGAACATGAACACTGAAGCTTTCTTT.

The chain links TRBV3-1 (or the pseudogene TRBV3-2) to TRBJ2-1; 7 bases are shared with TRBD2. V was clipped by 2 bases and J by 6 bases; unmatched bases: 10. The CDR3 covers 16 residues. Germline CDR1 reads LGHDT; CDR2 reads YNNKEL (reference sequence). The CDR3: CASSQYGTGGSNEQFF. CDR3 DNA sequence: TGTGCCAGCAGCCAATATGGGACGGGAGGATCCAATGAGCAGTTCTTC.

The chain links TRBV7-3 to TRBJ1-2, with TRBD1 as a possible D gene (6 bases). Trimming removed 5 bases from V and 4 bases from J, with 20 bases in between. The germline V gene has CDR1 SGHTA and CDR2 FQGTGA. This CDR3 spans 16 amino acids. In nucleotides, the CDR3 is TGTGCCAGCAGCGAATCTACCGGGACACCGGGCTATGGCTACACCTTC. It is translated as CASSESTGTPGYGYTF.